The following is a T cell receptor (beta chain) sequence with its context. Germline and junction disagree at one end, which may indicate a read error. The data stem from a study of shared clonotypes between healthy human individuals. Nashville, Tennessee was home to all donors, who were Caucasian adults. The CDR3 spans 16 residues. Per germline, CDR1 ENHRY and CDR2 SYGVKD. Only in-frame clones appear in the TCRdb table, and some are missing; sequencing was by immunoSEQ multiplex PCR. Of about 960,000 clones listed, over 60% are singletons. This clonotype was obtained from a man between 18 and 29 years old in good health. This chain links TRBV10-3 with TRBJ2-7; D ambiguous. Sequencing was done on a sample of memory CD4+ T cells sorted from blood. Subset specified: CD45RA-negative fraction. The CDR3 loop is CAISEHGQLSSYEQYF. The CDR3, as DNA: TGCGCCATCAGTGAGCACGGGCAGCTGAGCTCCTACGAGCAGTACTTC.